Below, 7 T cell receptor beta chains from the same sample are listed, as sequenced in a study of blood T cell dynamics during melanoma immunotherapy. Indicated time point: week 3, after first cycle of checkpoint inhibitor. Sequencing used immunoSEQ multiplex PCR; TCRdb keeps in-frame clones, though not all of them. The sample lists around 15,000 clones; roughly 92% were seen once. Sequenced here: blood, sampled from a patient treated with checkpoint blockade. All receptors derive from a human donor with melanoma.

The chain combines TRBV9 with TRBJ2-1; unclear D gene. The CDR3 length is 13 residues. V was clipped by 0 bases and J by 6 bases, with 7 bases between them. Per the germline V gene, CDR1 is SGDLS and CDR2 is YYNGEE. Here the CDR3 DNA reads TGTGCCAGCAGCGTAGGTCCGGCCAATGAGCAGTTCTTC. This encodes CASSVGPANEQFF.

The CDR3 region has the DNA TGTGCCAGTAGTAGTCGTGGGGGGGCCTACAATGAGCAGTTCTTC. It encodes CASSSRGGAYNEQFF. The V call is TRBV19, the J call TRBJ2-1; 7 bases line up with TRBD2. Germline-derived CDR1 and CDR2 are LNHDA and SQIVND (reference sequence). CDR3 size: 15 residues. V shed 4 bases, J shed 2 bases, and the junction held 5 bases outside the gene matches.

This clone was observed once. This sequence joins TRBV2 and TRBJ1-1; 7 bases are shared with TRBD1. The trim removed 5 bases at V and 4 bases at J, leaving 7 bases unmatched. CDR3 size: 14 residues. From germline, CDR1 is SNHLY and CDR2 FYNNEI. In DNA, the CDR3 is TGTGCCAGCAGTTCTAGGGGGCTCGGCACTGAAGCTTTCTTT. It translates to CASSSRGLGTEAFF.

The V and J genes are TRBV10-3 and TRBJ2-5; D is possibly TRBD1 (5 bases). The CDR3 length is 13 residues. V was pared by 6 bases and J by 4 bases, with 12 bases between. Germline lookup yields CDR1 ENHRY and CDR2 SYGVKD. The CDR3 here is CAISPKGAETQYF. CDR3 in DNA: TGTGCCATCAGCCCCAAAGGGGCAGAGACCCAGTACTTC.

The V gene is TRBV6-1, the J gene TRBJ1-2; 10 nucleotides match TRBD1. The junction had 8 bases not matched to a gene; V was cut back by 6 bases and J by 4 bases. Germline CDR1 reads MNHNS; CDR2 reads SASEGT. The CDR3 covers 15 residues. The CDR3 sequence is CASSWTGGQSYGYTF. The CDR3 DNA sequence: TGTGCCAGCAGCTGGACAGGGGGGCAATCCTATGGCTACACCTTC.

The chain joins TRBV20-1 to TRBJ1-2; D is undetermined. The V gene's germline CDR1 is DFQATT and CDR2 SNEGSKA (reference sequence). The V end was cut by 6 bases, the J end by 8 bases, with 13 bases between. The CDR3 runs to 11 residues. This CDR3 is CSAPWLGGYTF. The CDR3 DNA follows: TGCAGTGCCCCATGGTTGGGGGGCTACACCTTC.

The genes are TRBV10-2 and TRBJ1-2; a weak D match, TRBD1 (6 bases). Germline values: CDR1 WSHSY, CDR2 SAAADI. The CDR3 is 12 residues long. Trimming removed 5 bases at V and 3 bases at J, with 7 bases between. This chain's CDR3 is CASSRTDYGYTF. The CDR3 bases are TGCGCCAGCAGTCGGACAGACTATGGCTACACCTTC.